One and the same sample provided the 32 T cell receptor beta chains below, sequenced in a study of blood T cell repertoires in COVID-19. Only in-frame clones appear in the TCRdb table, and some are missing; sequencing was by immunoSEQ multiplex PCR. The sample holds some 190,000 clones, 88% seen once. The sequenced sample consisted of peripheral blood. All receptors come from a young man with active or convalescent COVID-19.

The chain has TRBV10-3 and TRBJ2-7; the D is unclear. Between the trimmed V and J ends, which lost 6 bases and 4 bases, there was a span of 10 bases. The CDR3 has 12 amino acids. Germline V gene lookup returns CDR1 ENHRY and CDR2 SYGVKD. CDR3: CAISPGSYEQYF. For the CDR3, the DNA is TGTGCCATCAGCCCAGGTTCTTACGAGCAGTACTTC.

CDR3 amino acids: CASSQIGNTEAFF. The CDR3 DNA sequence: TGTGCCAGCAGCCAAATCGGGAACACTGAAGCTTTCTTT. The V call is TRBV3-1 (or the pseudogene TRBV3-2), the J call TRBJ1-1; D unresolved. The CDR3 extends over 13 amino acids. V was pared by 2 bases and J by 1 base, with 5 bases between. Germline V CDR1 and CDR2: LGHDT, YNNKEL (reference sequence).

Written as DNA, the CDR3 is TGCGCCACCGACCTCACGGACACGAACACTGAAGCTTTCTTT. Translated: CATDLTDTNTEAFF. This chain joins TRBV10-1 and TRBJ1-1, with D tentatively TRBD1 (5 bases). Looked up from germline, CDR1 is WNHNN and CDR2 is SYGVQD (reference sequence). The CDR3 loop spans 14 amino acids. V lost 10 bases and J lost 1, with 16 bases in between.

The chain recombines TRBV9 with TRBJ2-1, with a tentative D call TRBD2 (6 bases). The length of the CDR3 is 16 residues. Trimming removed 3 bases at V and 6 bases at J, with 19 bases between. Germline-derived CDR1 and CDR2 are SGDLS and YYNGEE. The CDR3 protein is CASSGAGTPGLNEQFF. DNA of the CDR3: TGTGCCAGCAGCGGTGCCGGGACTCCTGGCCTCAATGAGCAGTTCTTC.

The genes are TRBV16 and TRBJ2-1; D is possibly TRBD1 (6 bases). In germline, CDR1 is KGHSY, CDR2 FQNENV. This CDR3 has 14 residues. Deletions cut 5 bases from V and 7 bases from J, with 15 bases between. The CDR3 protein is CASSYTDSGNEQFF. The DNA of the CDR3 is TGTGCCAGCAGCTATACGGACAGTGGGAATGAGCAGTTCTTC.

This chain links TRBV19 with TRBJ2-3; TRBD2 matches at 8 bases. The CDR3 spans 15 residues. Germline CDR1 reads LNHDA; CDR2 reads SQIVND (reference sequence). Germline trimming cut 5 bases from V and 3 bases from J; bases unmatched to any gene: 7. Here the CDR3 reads CASSSTRGGTDTQYF. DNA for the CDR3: TGTGCCAGTAGTTCGACCCGGGGGGGAACAGATACGCAGTATTTT.

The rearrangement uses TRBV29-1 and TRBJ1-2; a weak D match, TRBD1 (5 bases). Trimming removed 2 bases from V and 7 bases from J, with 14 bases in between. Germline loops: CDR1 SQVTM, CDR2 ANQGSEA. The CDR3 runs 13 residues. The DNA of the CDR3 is TGCAGCGTTGAACCCTGGGGGGGGGTTGGCTACACCTTC. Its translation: CSVEPWGGVGYTF.

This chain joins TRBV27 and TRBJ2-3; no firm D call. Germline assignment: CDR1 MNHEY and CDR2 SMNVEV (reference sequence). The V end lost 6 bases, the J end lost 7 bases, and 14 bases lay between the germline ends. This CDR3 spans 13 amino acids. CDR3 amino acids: CASSLSAENTQYF. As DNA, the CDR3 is TGTGCCAGCAGCCTCAGTGCGGAAAATACGCAGTATTTT.

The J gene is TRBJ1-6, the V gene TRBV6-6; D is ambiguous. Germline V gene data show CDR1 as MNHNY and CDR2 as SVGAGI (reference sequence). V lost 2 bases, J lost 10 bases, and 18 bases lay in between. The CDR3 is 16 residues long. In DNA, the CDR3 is TGTGCCAGCAGTTACAGCGGACTGTCAATTGACTCACCCCTCCACTTT. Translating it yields CASSYSGLSIDSPLHF.

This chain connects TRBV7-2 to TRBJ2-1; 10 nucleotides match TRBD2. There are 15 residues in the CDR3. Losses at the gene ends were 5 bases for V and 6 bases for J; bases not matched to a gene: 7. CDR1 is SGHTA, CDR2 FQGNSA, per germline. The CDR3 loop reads CASSQSSGSINEQFF. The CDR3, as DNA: TGTGCCAGCAGCCAGTCTAGCGGGAGTATCAATGAGCAGTTCTTC.

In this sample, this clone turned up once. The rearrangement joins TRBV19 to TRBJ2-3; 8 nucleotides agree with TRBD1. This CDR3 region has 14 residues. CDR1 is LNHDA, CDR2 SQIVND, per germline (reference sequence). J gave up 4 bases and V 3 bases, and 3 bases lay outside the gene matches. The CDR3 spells CASSMDRVPDTQYF. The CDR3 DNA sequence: TGTGCCAGTAGTATGGACAGGGTCCCAGATACGCAGTATTTT.

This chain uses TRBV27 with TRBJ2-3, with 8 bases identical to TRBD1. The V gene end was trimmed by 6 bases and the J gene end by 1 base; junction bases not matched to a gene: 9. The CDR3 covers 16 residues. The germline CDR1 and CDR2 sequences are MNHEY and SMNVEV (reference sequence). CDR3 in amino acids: CASSPRQGIGTDTQYF. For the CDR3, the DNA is TGTGCCAGCAGCCCCCGACAGGGGATTGGCACAGATACGCAGTATTTT.

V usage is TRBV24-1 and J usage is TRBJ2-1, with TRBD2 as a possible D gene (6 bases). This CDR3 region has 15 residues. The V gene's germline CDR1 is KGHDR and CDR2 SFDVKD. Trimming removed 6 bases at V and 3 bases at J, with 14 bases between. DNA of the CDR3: TGTGCCACCAGTACCGGGACTGGACGCTACAATGAGCAGTTCTTC. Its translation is CATSTGTGRYNEQFF.

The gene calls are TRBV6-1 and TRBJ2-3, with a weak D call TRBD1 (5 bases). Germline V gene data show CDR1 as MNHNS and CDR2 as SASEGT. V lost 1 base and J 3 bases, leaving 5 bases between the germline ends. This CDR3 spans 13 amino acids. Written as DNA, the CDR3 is TGTGCCAGCAGTGAAGACAGGACAGATACGCAGTATTTT. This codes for CASSEDRTDTQYF.

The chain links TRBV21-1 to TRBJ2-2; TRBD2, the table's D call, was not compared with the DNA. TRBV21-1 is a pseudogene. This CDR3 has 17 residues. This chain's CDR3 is CASSKGSGTSGAGELFF. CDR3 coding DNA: TGTGCCAGCAGCAAAGGGTCGGGGACTAGCGGGGCCGGGGAGCTGTTTTTT.

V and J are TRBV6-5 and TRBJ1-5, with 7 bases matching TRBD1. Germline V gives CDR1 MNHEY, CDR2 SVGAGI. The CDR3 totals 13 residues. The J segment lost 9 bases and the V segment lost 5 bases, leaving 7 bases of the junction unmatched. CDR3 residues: CASSRDSPGPQHF. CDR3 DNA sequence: TGTGCCAGCAGTCGGGACAGCCCGGGGCCCCAGCATTTT.

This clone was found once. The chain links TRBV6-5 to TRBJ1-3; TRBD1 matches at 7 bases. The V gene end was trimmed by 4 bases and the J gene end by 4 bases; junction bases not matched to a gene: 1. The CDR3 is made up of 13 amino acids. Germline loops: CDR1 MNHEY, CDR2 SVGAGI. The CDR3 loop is CASSLDRGNTIYF. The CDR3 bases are TGTGCCAGCAGTTTGGACAGGGGAAACACCATATATTTT.

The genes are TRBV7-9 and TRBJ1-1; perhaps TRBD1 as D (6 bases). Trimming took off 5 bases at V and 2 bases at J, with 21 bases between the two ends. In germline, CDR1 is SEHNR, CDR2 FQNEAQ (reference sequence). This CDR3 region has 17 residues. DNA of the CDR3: TGTGCCAGCAGCGAACAGGGTTGGGTTTTAGTAAACACTGAAGCTTTCTTT. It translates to CASSEQGWVLVNTEAFF.

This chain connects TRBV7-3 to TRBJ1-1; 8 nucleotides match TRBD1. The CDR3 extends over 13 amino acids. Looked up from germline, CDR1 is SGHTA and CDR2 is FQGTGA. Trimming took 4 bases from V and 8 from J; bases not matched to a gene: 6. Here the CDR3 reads CASSSGTGEEAFF. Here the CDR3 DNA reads TGTGCCAGCAGCTCTGGGACAGGCGAAGAAGCTTTCTTT.

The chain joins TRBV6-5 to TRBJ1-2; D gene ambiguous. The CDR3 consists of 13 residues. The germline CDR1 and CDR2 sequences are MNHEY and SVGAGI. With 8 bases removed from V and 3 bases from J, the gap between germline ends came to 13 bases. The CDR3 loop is CASQTSGDYGYTF. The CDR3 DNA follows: TGTGCCAGCCAGACATCCGGGGACTATGGCTACACCTTC.

CDR3 amino acids: CASSVGDIPYEQYF. CDR3 DNA sequence: TGTGCCAGCAGCGTAGGGGACATCCCCTACGAGCAGTACTTC. The chain links TRBV9 to TRBJ2-7, with D maybe TRBD1 (6 bases). The ends were cut back, 0 bases at V and 2 bases at J, with 9 bases in the middle. Germline-derived CDR1 and CDR2 are SGDLS and YYNGEE. The CDR3 runs to 14 residues.

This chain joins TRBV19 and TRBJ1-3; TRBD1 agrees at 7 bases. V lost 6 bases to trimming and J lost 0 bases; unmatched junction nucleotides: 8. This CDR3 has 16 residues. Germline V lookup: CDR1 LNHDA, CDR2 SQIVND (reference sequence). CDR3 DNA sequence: TGTGCCAGTAGGAGACAGGGAAGGGGCTCTGGAAACACCATATATTTT. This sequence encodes CASRRQGRGSGNTIYF.

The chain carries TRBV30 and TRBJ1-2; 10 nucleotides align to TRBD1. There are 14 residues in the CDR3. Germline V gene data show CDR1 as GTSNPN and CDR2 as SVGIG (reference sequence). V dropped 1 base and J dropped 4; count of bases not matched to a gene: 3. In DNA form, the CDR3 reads TGTGCCTGGAGTGACGACAGGGGGCCCTATGGCTACACCTTC. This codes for CAWSDDRGPYGYTF.

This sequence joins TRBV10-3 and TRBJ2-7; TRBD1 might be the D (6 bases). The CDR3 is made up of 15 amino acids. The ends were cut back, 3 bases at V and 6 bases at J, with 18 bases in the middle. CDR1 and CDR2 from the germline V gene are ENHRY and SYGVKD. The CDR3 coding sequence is TGTGCCATCAGTGAATTCGGACAGTATTCCCCCGAGCAGTACTTC. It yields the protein CAISEFGQYSPEQYF.

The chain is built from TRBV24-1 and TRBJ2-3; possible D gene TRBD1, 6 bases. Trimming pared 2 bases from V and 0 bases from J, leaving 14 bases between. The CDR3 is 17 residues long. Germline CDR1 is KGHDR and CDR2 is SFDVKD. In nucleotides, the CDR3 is TGTGCCACCAGTGATTCCACCTCCAGGGGTAGCACAGATACGCAGTATTTT. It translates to CATSDSTSRGSTDTQYF.

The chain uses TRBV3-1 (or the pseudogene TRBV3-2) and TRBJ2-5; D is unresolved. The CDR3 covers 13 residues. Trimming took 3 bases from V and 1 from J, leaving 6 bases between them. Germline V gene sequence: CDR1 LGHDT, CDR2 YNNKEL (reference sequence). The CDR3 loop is CASSHQSQETQYF. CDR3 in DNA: TGTGCCAGCAGCCATCAGTCCCAAGAGACCCAGTACTTC.

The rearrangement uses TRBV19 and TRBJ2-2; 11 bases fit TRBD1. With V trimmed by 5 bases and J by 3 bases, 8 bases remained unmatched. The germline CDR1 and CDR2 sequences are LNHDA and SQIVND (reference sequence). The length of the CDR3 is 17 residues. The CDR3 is CASSSRGDRGYTGELFF. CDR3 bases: TGTGCCAGTAGTTCCCGAGGGGACAGGGGGTACACCGGGGAGCTGTTTTTT.

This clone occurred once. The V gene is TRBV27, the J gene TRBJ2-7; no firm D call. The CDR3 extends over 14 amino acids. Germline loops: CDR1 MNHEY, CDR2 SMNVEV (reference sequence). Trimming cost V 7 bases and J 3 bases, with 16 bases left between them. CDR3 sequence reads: CASKMGREYYEQYF. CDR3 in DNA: TGTGCCAGCAAGATGGGCAGAGAATACTACGAGCAGTACTTC.

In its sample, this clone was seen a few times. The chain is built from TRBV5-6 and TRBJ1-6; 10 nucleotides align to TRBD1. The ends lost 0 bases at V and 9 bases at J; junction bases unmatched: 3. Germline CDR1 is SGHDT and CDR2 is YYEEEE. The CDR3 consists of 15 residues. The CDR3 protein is CASSLAGTGVSPLHF. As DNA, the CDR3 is TGTGCCAGCAGCTTGGCCGGGACAGGGGTTTCACCCCTCCACTTT.

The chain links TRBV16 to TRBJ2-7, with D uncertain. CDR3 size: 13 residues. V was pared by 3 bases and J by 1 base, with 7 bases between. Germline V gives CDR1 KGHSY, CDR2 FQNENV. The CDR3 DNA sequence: TGTGCCAGCAGCCATTCCGGTTCCTACGAGCAGTACTTC. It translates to CASSHSGSYEQYF.

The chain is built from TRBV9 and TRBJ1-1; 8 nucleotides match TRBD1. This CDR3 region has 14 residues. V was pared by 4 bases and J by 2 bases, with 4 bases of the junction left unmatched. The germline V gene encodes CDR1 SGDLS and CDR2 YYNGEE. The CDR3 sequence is CASSKGQANTEAFF. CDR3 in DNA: TGTGCCAGCAGCAAGGGACAGGCAAACACTGAAGCTTTCTTT.

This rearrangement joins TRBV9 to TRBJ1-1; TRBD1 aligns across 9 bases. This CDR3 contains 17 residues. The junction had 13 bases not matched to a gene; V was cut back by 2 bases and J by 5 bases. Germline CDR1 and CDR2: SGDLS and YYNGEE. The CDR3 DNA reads TGTGCCAGCAGCGTTGGACAGGGGCTAACGCCAAGTACTGAAGCTTTCTTT. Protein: CASSVGQGLTPSTEAFF.